Shown below are 19 T cell receptor beta chains from a single sample sequenced in a study of T-cell memory formation after mild COVID-19. TCRdb passed the 5' RACE reads through MiXCR, listing each CDR3 protein once. The sample contains approximately 230,000 distinct CDR3 sequences, about 16% of which appear only once. The specimen was PBMCs or a T cell subset sorted from them (not recorded which). Every receptor here comes from a young man who had mild COVID-19 (a few samples of this study predate the infection). Cell type and time point are not known.

Remarks on this clonotype: A read error may produce the germline difference seen at one junction end. V gene TRBV5-6 combines with J gene TRBJ2-7; a weak D match, TRBD2 (5 bases). CDR3 size: 13 residues. Germline V lookup: CDR1 SGHDT, CDR2 YYEEEE. The CDR3 here is CANSLRAIYEQYF. The CDR3 DNA is TGTGCCAACAGCTTGAGGGCCATCTACGAGCAGTACTTC.

The V call is TRBV4-1, the J call TRBJ2-3; no clear D gene. The CDR3 length is 11 residues. V was cut by 1 base and J by 6 bases, with 2 bases left in between. Germline values: CDR1 MGHRA, CDR2 YSYEKL. The CDR3 spells CASSQVDTQYF. As DNA, the CDR3 is TGCGCCAGCAGCCAAGTGGATACGCAGTATTTT.

The chain couples TRBV7-9 to TRBJ2-2; no reliable D call. The CDR3 consists of 16 residues. Between the trimmed V and J ends, which lost 5 bases and 1 base, there was a span of 14 bases. Germline CDR1 and CDR2: SEHNR and FQNEAQ (reference sequence). The CDR3 DNA is TGTGCCAGCAGCCCCTCGTGGCCATTGAACACCGGGGAGCTGTTTTTT. As protein: CASSPSWPLNTGELFF.

The rearrangement links TRBV15 to TRBJ2-2; D tentatively reads TRBD1 or TRBD2 (5 bases each). This CDR3 has 16 residues. Germline V CDR1 and CDR2: LNHNV, YYDKDF (reference sequence). The V end was cut by 0 bases, the J end by 0 bases, with 8 bases between. The CDR3 DNA sequence: TGTGCCACCAGCAGAGAGCTGGGGGCGAACACCGGGGAGCTGTTTTTT. It yields the protein CATSRELGANTGELFF.

This clonotype came up many times. The chain is built from TRBV7-3 and TRBJ1-5; no clear D gene. Germline loops: CDR1 SGHTA, CDR2 FQGTGA. V was cut by 2 bases and J by 6 bases, with 8 bases left in between. CDR3 length equals 13 residues. The CDR3 region is CASSLDLGQPQHF. CDR3 coding DNA: TGTGCCAGCAGCTTAGATTTGGGTCAGCCCCAGCATTTT.

The chain joins TRBV3-1 to TRBJ2-7, with D unresolved. This CDR3 has 14 amino acids. Trimming removed 4 bases at V and 2 bases at J, with 12 bases between. Germline CDR1 reads LGHDT; CDR2 reads YNNKEL (reference sequence). The CDR3 DNA sequence: TGTGCCAGCAGCCGAGGACCCGTTACCTACGAGCAGTACTTC. This translates into CASSRGPVTYEQYF.

The chain recombines TRBV10-1 with TRBJ2-2; TRBD1 matches 10 bases. CDR3 length: 14 amino acids. Unmatched junction bases numbered 7, after V lost 10 bases and J lost 5 bases. Germline CDR1 reads WNHNN; CDR2 reads SYGVQD (reference sequence). This chain's CDR3 is CATRQGARTGELFF. As DNA, the CDR3 is TGCGCCACCCGACAGGGGGCTCGGACCGGGGAGCTGTTTTTT.

In its sample, this clonotype was seen a few times. J is TRBJ2-2 and V is TRBV24-1, with 11 bases lining up with TRBD1. The CDR3 has 15 amino acids. V was clipped by 5 bases and J by 7 bases; unmatched bases: 5. CDR1 is KGHDR and CDR2 is SFDVKD in the germline V gene. The CDR3 bases are TGTGCCACCAGTGGGGACAGGGGGATCGGCGGGGAGCTGTTTTTT. Protein sequence: CATSGDRGIGGELFF.

A few counts support this clonotype. This chain connects TRBV7-2 to TRBJ1-3; TRBD1 is a possible D gene (6 bases). Germline V gene lookup returns CDR1 SGHTA and CDR2 FQGNSA. The CDR3 has 13 residues. V was cut by 4 bases and J by 4 bases, with 8 bases left in between. The CDR3 DNA reads as TGTGCCAGCAGCTACGACAGGGGAAACACCATATATTTT. Its translation is CASSYDRGNTIYF.

This clonotype appeared a few times. This sequence joins TRBV7-9 and TRBJ1-1, with D maybe TRBD1 (5 bases). There are 14 residues in the CDR3. V was shortened by 5 bases and J by 4 bases, with 14 bases between the two germline ends. The V gene's germline CDR1 is SEHNR and CDR2 FQNEAQ (reference sequence). The CDR3 coding sequence is TGTGCCAGCAGCCCCCCAGGGTGGGGCACTGAAGCTTTCTTT. Amino acids: CASSPPGWGTEAFF. Combining the CDR3 with reference TRBV7-9 and TRBJ1-1 gives the whole variable domain DTGVSQNPRHKITKRGQNVTFRCDPISEHNRLYWYRQTLGQGPEFLTYFQNEAQLEKSRLLSDRFSAERPKGSFSTLEIQRTEQGDSAMYLCASSPPGWGTEAFFGQGTRLTVV.

This clonotype has just a few counts. Here the CDR3 reads CASSLTSNPGQYF. CDR3 nucleotides: TGTGCCAGCAGTCTCACCTCGAATCCTGGGCAGTACTTC. The rearrangement joins TRBV12-3 or TRBV12-4 to TRBJ2-7; no clear D. V lost 5 bases to trimming and J lost 9 bases, with 17 bases between them. CDR3 size: 13 residues.

This rearrangement joins TRBV5-1 to TRBJ2-6; the D gene is possibly TRBD1 (5 bases). Between the trimmed V and J ends, which lost 2 bases and 10 bases, there was a span of 13 bases. The CDR3 contains 14 residues. Germline CDR1 and CDR2: SGHRS and YFSETQ. CDR3 residues: CASSFGRVTNVLTF. The CDR3 nucleotides are TGCGCCAGCAGCTTCGGCAGGGTGACAAACGTCCTGACTTTC. Full variable domain (rest looked up from reference TRBV5-1 and TRBJ2-6): KAGVTQTPRYLIKTRGQQVTLSCSPISGHRSVSWYQQTPGQGLQFLFEYFSETQRNKGNFPGRFSGRQFSNSRSEMNVSTLELGDSALYLCASSFGRVTNVLTFGAGSRLTVL.

This clonotype was seen ten or more times. The chain links TRBV3-1 to TRBJ2-3, with a tentative D call TRBD2 (5 bases). The CDR3 contains 15 residues. The germline V and J ends were trimmed by 1 base and 0 bases, with 8 bases remaining between them. CDR1 is LGHDT and CDR2 is YNNKEL in the germline V gene (reference sequence). The CDR3 loop is CASSQASGSTDTQYF. DNA for the CDR3: TGTGCCAGCAGCCAAGCCAGCGGTAGCACAGATACGCAGTATTTT.

This clonotype was counted only a few times. The chain couples TRBV12-3 or TRBV12-4 to TRBJ2-5; 7 bases are shared with TRBD1. The CDR3 consists of 13 residues. Trimming at V came to 5 bases and at J to 5 bases, leaving 5 bases not matched to a gene. The CDR3 sequence: CASSTGAGETQYF. The CDR3, as DNA: TGTGCCAGCAGTACAGGGGCCGGGGAGACCCAGTACTTC.

This sequence joins TRBV7-2 and TRBJ2-5; 7 positions match TRBD2. V was pared by 2 bases and J by 5 bases, with 8 bases of the junction left unmatched. CDR1 and CDR2 from the germline V gene are SGHTA and FQGNSA. The CDR3 sequence is 15 residues long. CDR3 in DNA: TGTGCCAGCAGCTTACGGAGGGGAGGGCGGGAGACCCAGTACTTC. It yields the protein CASSLRRGGRETQYF.

This clonotype was detected a few times. The rearrangement uses TRBV7-2 and TRBJ2-1; 7 bases are a match to TRBD2. V was pared by 7 bases and J by 2 bases, with 8 bases of the junction left unmatched. Germline V gene lookup returns CDR1 SGHTA and CDR2 FQGNSA. This CDR3 is 15 amino acids long. CDR3 region: CASIPIAGPYNEQFF. The CDR3 coding sequence is TGTGCCAGCATCCCTATAGCGGGTCCCTACAATGAGCAGTTCTTC.

The chain has TRBV19 and TRBJ1-2; D remains ambiguous. V dropped 3 bases and J dropped 0 bases, with 11 bases sitting between them. The CDR3 is 15 amino acids. Per the germline V gene, CDR1 is LNHDA and CDR2 is SQIVND (reference sequence). In nucleotides, the CDR3 is TGTGCCAGTAGTATGGTCCCCGTCGCTAACTATGGCTACACCTTC. Amino acids: CASSMVPVANYGYTF.

This clonotype appeared many times. The chain links TRBV7-9 to TRBJ2-2, with D unclear. From germline, CDR1 is SEHNR and CDR2 FQNEAQ (reference sequence). The CDR3 has 17 amino acids. V lost 5 bases to trimming and J lost 6 bases, with 22 bases between them. The CDR3 region has the DNA TGTGCCAGCAGCCCTCGACGATGGTTCGATTTTTCCGGGGAGCTGTTTTTT. It encodes CASSPRRWFDFSGELFF.

The V call is TRBV7-3, the J call TRBJ2-3; TRBD1 is a possible D gene (6 bases). V was shortened by 6 bases and J by 0 bases, with 13 bases between the two germline ends. The CDR3 has 15 residues. Per germline, CDR1 SGHTA and CDR2 FQGTGA. The CDR3 DNA is TGTGCCAGCAGTTCACAGGGTGGGAGCACAGATACGCAGTATTTT. Translation gives CASSSQGGSTDTQYF.